A selection of T cell receptor beta chains follows, all from one sample in a study of blood T cell repertoires in COVID-19. Sequencing used immunoSEQ multiplex PCR; TCRdb keeps in-frame clones, though not all of them. The table includes about 160,000 clones, about 86% detected once. The sample taken for sequencing was peripheral blood. These receptors came from a man over 45 with active or convalescent COVID-19. CDR3s include the opening cysteine and the closing phenylalanine or tryptophan. A D gene is named only where the DNA matches it firmly. For some rows the clone size is stated as once, few or many, or as a class when expanded; others skip it.

j_call clone_size v_call d_call cdr3_nt cdr3_aa
TRBJ2-5 once TRBV28 NA TGTGCCAGCACCCCCCCGGTAGCCCCTCAGGGGACCCAGTACTTC CASTPPVAPQGTQYF
TRBJ1-1 NA TRBV7-2 NA TGTGCCAGCAGCTTATACGGGACTCAGAACACTGAAGCTTTCTTT CASSLYGTQNTEAFF
TRBJ2-5 NA TRBV12-3/TRBV12-4 NA TGTGCCAGCAGCCCTAGGTTTGAGACCCAGTACTTC CASSPRFETQYF
TRBJ2-1 NA TRBV5-4 TRBD2 TGTGCCAGCAGCAAACGACTAGCGGGAGAGGTTGAGCAGTTCTTC CASSKRLAGEVEQFF
TRBJ2-1 NA TRBV7-9 NA TGTGCCAGCAGCTTGGCGGACAATGAGCAGTTCTTC CASSLADNEQFF
TRBJ2-7 NA TRBV7-2 TRBD1 TGTGCCAGCAGCTTAAATGGGGCGGGGACAGGGGCCTACGAGCAGTACTTC CASSLNGAGTGAYEQYF
TRBJ2-3 once TRBV6-4 TRBD2 TGTGCCAGCAGTGACATGGCGGGGGGGACAGATACGCAGTATTTT CASSDMAGGTDTQYF
TRBJ2-5 NA TRBV11-3 NA TGTGCCAGCAGCCCCGGACTAACTAAACAAGAGACCCAGTACTTC CASSPGLTKQETQYF
TRBJ2-5 NA TRBV4-2 TRBD2 TGTGCCAGCAGCCCCCGACTAGCGGCAGGGGAGACCCAGTACTTC CASSPRLAAGETQYF
TRBJ1-5 once TRBV5-1 TRBD1 TGCGCCAGCAGCCCGGCCCCAGGGGGCGCGGAGCCCCAGCATTTT CASSPAPGGAEPQHF
TRBJ1-4 once TRBV6-1 NA TGTGCCAGCAGTGAACCGGCCAAGGGGGTGGAGAAACTGTTTTTT CASSEPAKGVEKLFF
TRBJ1-1 NA TRBV14 NA TGTGCCAGCAGCCCCCAAACATACACTGAAGCTTTCTTT CASSPQTYTEAFF
TRBJ2-2 NA TRBV19 NA TGTGCCAGTAACTATCAAAACACCGGGGAGCTGTTTTTT CASNYQNTGELFF
TRBJ1-4 NA TRBV5-6 NA TGTGCCAGCAGCTTCGGGACTGGTAATGAAAAACTGTTTTTT CASSFGTGNEKLFF
TRBJ2-2 NA TRBV19 NA TGTGCCAGTAGTAGCCGGGACTTCAACACCGGGGAGCTGTTTTTT CASSSRDFNTGELFF
TRBJ1-1 NA TRBV19 NA TGTGCCAGTAGTAGTACAAGGGACAACCCCATGAACACTGAAGCTTTCTTT CASSSTRDNPMNTEAFF
TRBJ2-7 NA TRBV25-1 TRBD1 TGTGCCATCTTTCCGGGACAGGGCGATCCGGGCGAGCAGTACTTC CAIFPGQGDPGEQYF
TRBJ2-5 few TRBV18 NA TGTGCCAGCTCACCACCCGGTCACCGGGAGACCCAGTACTTC CASSPPGHRETQYF
TRBJ1-1 NA TRBV7-3 NA TGTGCCAGCAGCTTAAGTACAGGGACTGAAGCTTTCTTT CASSLSTGTEAFF
TRBJ1-5 NA TRBV24-1 TRBD1 TGTGCCACCAGTGATCAGACAGGGAATCAGCCCCAGCATTTT CATSDQTGNQPQHF
TRBJ1-5 NA TRBV28 NA TGTGCCAGCAGACGGACAACGGGGGGGTACGAGCCCCAGCATTTT CASRRTTGGYEPQHF
TRBJ1-6 NA TRBV27 NA TGTGCCAGCAGTTTATACAGACTATATAATTCACCCCTCCACTTT CASSLYRLYNSPLHF
TRBJ1-3 NA TRBV9 NA TGTGCCAGCAGTGGAACAGGGACCGCTGGAAACACCATATATTTT CASSGTGTAGNTIYF
TRBJ2-3 NA TRBV5-6 NA TGTGCCAGCAGCTTGTCTCTCCATCGGGAAGATACGCAGTATTTT CASSLSLHREDTQYF
TRBJ2-7 NA TRBV27 NA TGTGCCAGCAGTTTATTCGCCCAACGGTCGTGGGAGCAGTACTTC CASSLFAQRSWEQYF
TRBJ1-4 NA TRBV19 NA TGTGCCAGTAGTATCCAGTTGGTACAGGCCCCTAATGAAAAACTGTTTTTT CASSIQLVQAPNEKLFF
TRBJ2-1 once TRBV5-1 TRBD1 TGCGCCAGCAGCCAACAGGGGGCGAGTTACAATGAGCAGTTCTTC CASSQQGASYNEQFF
TRBJ2-7 NA TRBV4-1 TRBD2 TGCGCCAGCAGCCAACCTAGCGGGGCCGAGCAGTACTTC CASSQPSGAEQYF
TRBJ2-7 NA TRBV7-2 TRBD2 TGTGCCAGCAGCTTAGTTGCGGGGGTCTACGAGCAGTACTTC CASSLVAGVYEQYF
TRBJ1-1 NA TRBV5-1 NA TGCGCCAGCGGCCAGGGTTCGAACACTGAAGCTTTCTTT CASGQGSNTEAFF